These 28 T cell receptor beta chains came from one sample sequenced in a study of CD8 T cells in Susac syndrome. Random hexamers served to reverse transcribe about 0.5 to 1 ug RNA. TCRdb analysed the immunoSEQ multiplex PCR reads with MiXCR anew, one entry per CDR3 protein. The table includes fewer than 65,000 distinct CDR3 sequences, around 90% detected once. Sequencing input: CD8+ T cells from PBMCs. These receptors all come from a human donor in good health.

V usage is TRBV10-3 and J usage is TRBJ2-1; 9 positions match TRBD2. Germline V gene sequence: CDR1 ENHRY, CDR2 SYGVKD. V gave up 6 bases and J gave up 5 bases; unmatched junction bases: 8. This CDR3 is built from 15 residues. CDR3 region: CAISGSGGEDNEQFF. CDR3 nucleotide sequence: TGTGCCATCAGCGGTAGCGGGGGAGAAGACAATGAGCAGTTCTTC.

The chain employs TRBV4-3 and TRBJ1-1; D is uncertain. Trimming removed 0 bases from V and 0 bases from J, with 14 bases in between. From germline, CDR1 is LGHNA and CDR2 YSLEER. The CDR3 runs 17 residues. For the CDR3, the DNA is TGCGCCAGCAGCCAAGACAGAGAGGTTGGGGTGAACACTGAAGCTTTCTTT. This gives the protein CASSQDREVGVNTEAFF.

This clonotype was picked up a small number of times. V and J are TRBV20-1 and TRBJ2-1; no clear D gene. Trimming shortened V by 5 bases and J by 15 bases, and 8 bases separated the two germline ends. CDR1 is DFQATT and CDR2 is SNEGSKA in the germline V gene (reference sequence). This CDR3 is built from 8 residues. In DNA, the CDR3 is TGCAGTGCTGGCTATTTGTTCTTC. Translating it yields CSAGYLFF.

The chain joins TRBV7-2 to TRBJ1-1; tentatively, D is TRBD1 (5 bases). The V and J ends lost 4 bases and 8 bases respectively, with 14 bases between them. Germline V gene lookup returns CDR1 SGHTA and CDR2 FQGNSA. The CDR3 totals 13 residues. Here the CDR3 DNA reads TGTGCCAGCAGCTGGGGACCGGCGGTGGAAGCTTTCTTT. Protein sequence: CASSWGPAVEAFF.

V gene TRBV9 combines with J gene TRBJ2-7; 12 bases match TRBD1. J was trimmed by 1 base and V by 3 bases; bases with no gene match: 2. The CDR3 is made up of 15 amino acids. Germline V gene data show CDR1 as SGDLS and CDR2 as YYNGEE. The CDR3 is CASSAGQGASYEQYF. CDR3 nucleotide sequence: TGTGCCAGCAGCGCGGGACAGGGGGCATCCTACGAGCAGTACTTC.

This rearrangement joins TRBV12-3 or TRBV12-4 to TRBJ2-2; no definite D call. This CDR3 is 13 amino acids long. The germline V and J ends were trimmed by 5 bases and 6 bases, with 10 bases remaining between them. CDR3 region: CASSLGEAGELFF. CDR3 nucleotide sequence: TGTGCCAGCAGTCTGGGCGAGGCCGGGGAGCTGTTTTTT.

This chain joins TRBV7-9 and TRBJ1-1, with no clear D. Trimming pared 1 base from V and 0 bases from J, leaving 18 bases between. The germline V gene encodes CDR1 SEHNR and CDR2 FQNEAQ (reference sequence). CDR3 length: 18 residues. The CDR3 nucleotides read TGTGCCAGCAGCTTAGGACTACCATTGGACCCGTTGAACACTGAAGCTTTCTTT. It translates to CASSLGLPLDPLNTEAFF.

This clonotype was counted once. The chain employs TRBV15 and TRBJ2-2; possibly TRBD2 for D (5 bases). The CDR3 has 13 residues. Trimming took off 6 bases at V and 3 bases at J, with 8 bases between the two ends. Germline V gene lookup returns CDR1 LNHNV and CDR2 YYDKDF (reference sequence). CDR3 sequence reads: CATRIGDTGELFF. Written as DNA, the CDR3 is TGTGCCACCAGGATCGGGGACACCGGGGAGCTGTTTTTT.

In nucleotides, the CDR3 is TGCGCCAGCAGCCAAGATGAAGGGGAGGGTGAAAAACTGTTTTTT. Translating it yields CASSQDEGEGEKLFF. V usage is TRBV4-3 and J usage is TRBJ1-4, with a tentative D call TRBD1 (5 bases). Trimming took off 0 bases at V and 7 bases at J, with 12 bases between the two ends. Germline lookup yields CDR1 LGHNA and CDR2 YSLEER. This CDR3 has 15 residues.

The chain has TRBV2 and TRBJ2-1; tentatively, D is TRBD1 (5 bases). V dropped 1 base and J dropped 3 bases, with 13 bases sitting between them. Germline CDR1 reads SNHLY; CDR2 reads FYNNEI. This CDR3 is 16 amino acids long. The CDR3 reads CASSEGWTTLYNEQFF. The CDR3 DNA reads TGTGCCAGCAGTGAAGGTTGGACAACCCTCTACAATGAGCAGTTCTTC.

In its sample, this clonotype was seen once. The V gene is TRBV6-2 or TRBV6-3, the J gene TRBJ2-1, with a possible D match to TRBD2 (6 bases). Germline V gene lookup returns CDR1 MNHEY and CDR2 SVGEGT. This CDR3 has 15 amino acids. V was cut by 2 bases and J by 7 bases, with 15 bases left in between. CDR3 nucleotide sequence: TGTGCCAGCAGTTACCGGGGCGGGGTTCGGAATGAGCAGTTCTTC. Residues: CASSYRGGVRNEQFF.

CDR3 in DNA: TGCAGTGCTAGGTCTGGGCTCGACCTCCCCTACAATGAGCAGTTCTTC. This translates into CSARSGLDLPYNEQFF. This chain connects TRBV20-1 to TRBJ2-1; no definite D call. The V gene lost 3 bases and the J gene lost 2 bases, with 17 bases spanning the gap. This CDR3 spans 16 amino acids. CDR1 and CDR2 (germline): DFQATT, SNEGSKA (reference sequence).

The chain couples TRBV7-3 to TRBJ2-3, with 8 positions matching TRBD1. The length of the CDR3 is 15 residues. Germline-derived CDR1 and CDR2 are SGHTA and FQGTGA. Trimming cost V 0 bases and J 5 bases; bases outside gene matches: 4. CDR3 sequence reads: CASSLTTGAGDTQYF. CDR3 DNA: TGTGCCAGCAGCTTAACGACAGGGGCGGGAGATACGCAGTATTTT. Full variable domain (remainder filled in from reference TRBV7-3 and TRBJ2-3): GAGVSQTPSNKVTEKGKYVELRCDPISGHTALYWYRQSLGQGPEFLIYFQGTGAADDSGLPNDRFFAVRPEGSVSTLKIQRTERGDSAVYLCASSLTTGAGDTQYFGPGTRLTVL.

V usage is TRBV20-1 and J usage is TRBJ2-7, with D maybe TRBD2 (6 bases). Looked up from germline, CDR1 is DFQATT and CDR2 is SNEGSKA (reference sequence). There are 16 residues in the CDR3. The V gene lost 4 bases and the J gene lost 4 bases, with 23 bases spanning the gap. The DNA of the CDR3 is TGCAGTGCTACGCGGCGGGGTAAGACATTTGGGTACGAGCAGTACTTC. It translates to CSATRRGKTFGYEQYF.

V usage is TRBV7-9 and J usage is TRBJ2-7, with TRBD2 matching over 11 bases. The CDR3 is 15 amino acids. Germline CDR1 and CDR2: SEHNR and FQNEAQ (reference sequence). Trimming took 4 bases from V and 7 from J; bases not matched to a gene: 9. Written as DNA, the CDR3 is TGTGCCAGCAGCTCACACCTAGCGGGGGGCGGAGAGCAGTACTTC. Translating gives CASSSHLAGGGEQYF.

The chain carries TRBV27 and TRBJ2-7, with 12 bases identical to TRBD1. The CDR3 runs to 15 residues. The ends lost 4 bases at V and 1 base at J; junction bases unmatched: 2. The germline gives CDR1 MNHEY, CDR2 SMNVEV (reference sequence). CDR3 residues: CASSWGQGASYEQYF. The CDR3 bases are TGTGCCAGCAGTTGGGGACAGGGGGCATCCTACGAGCAGTACTTC.

V is TRBV5-1 and J is TRBJ2-7; no reliable D call. The CDR3 totals 16 residues. The V and J ends lost 1 base and 1 base respectively, with 15 bases between them. Per germline, CDR1 SGHRS and CDR2 YFSETQ. The CDR3 loop reads CASSLLLSDLSYEQYF. Written as DNA, the CDR3 is TGCGCCAGCAGCTTGCTTCTTTCCGACCTATCCTACGAGCAGTACTTC.

The rearrangement joins TRBV4-3 to TRBJ2-2; tentative D call: TRBD2 (6 bases). This CDR3 spans 18 amino acids. Trimming cost V 0 bases and J 3 bases, with 17 bases left between them. Looked up from germline, CDR1 is LGHNA and CDR2 is YSLEER. The CDR3: CASSQDRISGGDTGELFF. CDR3 coding DNA: TGCGCCAGCAGCCAAGATAGGATTTCCGGAGGGGACACCGGGGAGCTGTTTTTT.

The chain joins TRBV9 to TRBJ1-4; no firm D call. V lost 4 bases and J lost 7, with 14 bases in between. Looked up from germline, CDR1 is SGDLS and CDR2 is YYNGEE. The CDR3 extends over 14 amino acids. The CDR3 DNA reads as TGTGCCAGCAGCCCAACCACCAACGGTGAAAAACTGTTTTTT. It yields the protein CASSPTTNGEKLFF.

CDR3 DNA sequence: TGCGCCAGCAGCCCATTCCCACCGGCCCGAAGCGTTTACAATGAGCAGTTCTTC. Translated, it gives CASSPFPPARSVYNEQFF. The genes are TRBV4-1 and TRBJ2-1; no definite D call. Germline loops: CDR1 MGHRA, CDR2 YSYEKL. V was trimmed by 4 bases and J by 4 bases, leaving 23 bases between them. The CDR3 consists of 18 residues.

V gene TRBV7-4 combines with J gene TRBJ2-5, with 7 bases that match TRBD1. J was trimmed by 3 bases and V by 2 bases; bases with no gene match: 3. The CDR3 has 14 amino acids. Germline CDR1 and CDR2: SGHVT and SQSDAQ. CDR3 in DNA: TGTGCCAGCAGCTTATCTGACAGGGAAGAGACCCAGTACTTC. Translation gives CASSLSDREETQYF.

The CDR3 protein is CGWGARVQPQHF. The CDR3 DNA is TGTGGATGGGGGGCACGAGTTCAGCCCCAGCATTTT. This chain connects TRBV12-5 to TRBJ1-5; D is perhaps TRBD1 (6 bases). Germline V CDR1 and CDR2: LGHNT, FRNRAP. This CDR3 has 12 residues.

The chain employs TRBV12-3 or TRBV12-4 and TRBJ2-5; D is uncertain. Trimming pared 1 base from V and 6 bases from J, leaving 3 bases between. The CDR3 covers 11 residues. The CDR3 nucleotides are TGTGCCAGCAGTTTAGACCAGACCCAGTACTTC. It codes for CASSLDQTQYF.

The chain links TRBV25-1 to TRBJ2-7; TRBD1 matches at 9 bases. V lost 0 bases to trimming and J lost 0 bases; unmatched junction nucleotides: 3. The CDR3 spans 16 residues. CDR1 MGHDK and CDR2 SYGVNS come from the germline V gene. CDR3 sequence reads: CASSEYKDRGSYEQYF. Written as DNA, the CDR3 is TGTGCCAGCAGTGAATATAAGGACAGGGGCTCCTACGAGCAGTACTTC.

This chain links TRBV5-1 with TRBJ1-6; 8 bases agree with TRBD1. V lost 2 bases to trimming and J lost 7 bases; unmatched junction nucleotides: 2. Germline lookup yields CDR1 SGHRS and CDR2 YFSETQ. The CDR3 is 14 amino acids. CDR3 sequence reads: CASSFGQGNSPLHF. CDR3 DNA: TGCGCCAGCAGCTTTGGACAGGGAAATTCACCCCTCCACTTT.

The gene calls are TRBV7-9 and TRBJ1-2; 9 bases agree with TRBD1. Losses at the gene ends were 10 bases for V and 4 bases for J; bases not matched to a gene: 10. Germline-derived CDR1 and CDR2 are SEHNR and FQNEAQ (reference sequence). CDR3 length: 14 amino acids. CDR3 sequence: CATREGDRAYGYTF. The CDR3 region has the DNA TGTGCCACCCGAGAGGGGGACAGGGCCTATGGCTACACCTTC.

This chain uses TRBV6-6 with TRBJ1-5, with TRBD1 matching 7 bases. V shed 1 base, J shed 1 base, and the junction held 4 bases outside the gene matches. Per the germline V gene, CDR1 is MNHNY and CDR2 is SVGAGI (reference sequence). The CDR3 spans 16 residues. Here the CDR3 reads CASSYYRGESNQPQHF. The CDR3 DNA is TGTGCCAGCAGTTACTACAGGGGTGAGAGCAATCAGCCCCAGCATTTT.

CDR3 region: CASSQDPDRQPQHF. The CDR3 nucleotides are TGTGCCAGCAGCCAAGATCCGGACAGACAGCCCCAGCATTTT. J is TRBJ1-5 and V is TRBV3-1; D may be TRBD1 (6 bases). The CDR3 consists of 14 residues. Germline V gives CDR1 LGHDT, CDR2 YNNKEL (reference sequence). The V end was cut by 0 bases, the J end by 7 bases, with 10 bases between.